The 26 T cell receptor beta chains in this list originate from one sample, sequenced in a study of T cells in Graves' hyperthyroidism and ophthalmopathy. Amplification of TCR beta CDR3 regions was performed using RNA transcripts as template. RT-PCR in the first round (using the HTBI primer set) targeted the TCR CDR3. Via MiXCR, TCRdb re-called the multiplex PCR reads, giving one row per CDR3 protein. This sample has under 800,000 distinct CDR3 sequences, with around 15% found just once. The source material was blood. These receptors originate from a woman aged 18-30 years with Graves' hyperthyroidism.

This clonotype was observed at least ten times. V is TRBV5-6 and J is TRBJ2-1; 11 bases map to TRBD2. The CDR3 contains 15 residues. The V gene's germline CDR1 is SGHDT and CDR2 YYEEEE. The V segment lost 1 base and the J segment 9 bases; nucleotides outside the gene matches: 6. CDR3 coding DNA: TGTGCCAGCAGCTTGCGTAGCGGGAGGGCCTTTGAGCAGTTCTTC. Translated, it gives CASSLRSGRAFEQFF.

This chain joins TRBV6-5 and TRBJ1-6; 9 positions agree with TRBD1. V trimming: 0 bases; J trimming: 14 bases; junction bases outside the gene matches: 8. Looked up from germline, CDR1 is MNHEY and CDR2 is SVGAGI. This CDR3 is built from 15 residues. The CDR3 region has the DNA TGTGCCAGCAGTTACTCTGGGACAGGGACTGGCACCCTCCACTTT. This sequence encodes CASSYSGTGTGTLHF.

The chain joins TRBV5-1 to TRBJ2-5; no definite D call. The DNA end lines up better with TRBJ2-1; the J call may be wrong. This CDR3 spans 12 amino acids. From germline, CDR1 is SGHRS and CDR2 YFSETQ. CDR3 sequence (DNA): TGCGCCAGCAGCCACTTACAAGAGACCCAGTTCTTC. It is translated as CASSHLQETQFF.

This clonotype was counted only a few times. This sequence joins TRBV19 and TRBJ1-2, with TRBD1 matching 9 bases. The CDR3 is 15 residues long. The germline V gene encodes CDR1 LNHDA and CDR2 SQIVND (reference sequence). The V segment lost 4 bases and the J segment 8 bases; nucleotides outside the gene matches: 11. CDR3 amino acids: CASSRPGQGFFGYTF. In DNA form, the CDR3 reads TGTGCCAGTAGTAGACCGGGACAGGGATTTTTCGGCTACACCTTC.

This clonotype was counted many times. The chain combines TRBV20-1 with TRBJ2-1; D call uncertain. This CDR3 region has 13 residues. Germline loops: CDR1 DFQATT, CDR2 SNEGSKA (reference sequence). This chain's CDR3 is CSLQSQSYNEQFF. The DNA for the CDR3 is TGCAGCCTTCAATCACAGTCCTACAATGAGCAGTTCTTC.

J is TRBJ2-5 and V is TRBV5-4; D is perhaps TRBD1 (6 bases). The length of the CDR3 is 11 residues. Germline lookup yields CDR1 SGHNT and CDR2 YYREEE (reference sequence). Trimming stripped 10 bases from V and 4 bases from J, with 11 bases between. In DNA, the CDR3 is TGTGCCTGGGACAAGGGAGAGACCCAGTACTTC. Encoded protein: CAWDKGETQYF.

The chain links TRBV5-1 to TRBJ2-3, with D possibly matching TRBD1 (6 bases). CDR1 is SGHRS and CDR2 is YFSETQ in the germline V gene. This CDR3 has 14 residues. The V end was cut by 8 bases, the J end by 7 bases, with 20 bases between. The CDR3 region is CARKFQGQGNTQYF. CDR3 bases: TGCGCCAGAAAATTCCAAGGTCAGGGGAATACGCAGTATTTT.

This clonotype has ten or more counts. This CDR3 reads CASSVLHTNIQYF. CDR3 in DNA: TGTGCCAGCAGTGTACTCCATACAAACATTCAGTACTTC. The chain combines TRBV28 with TRBJ2-4; D ambiguous. The germline V gene has CDR1 MDHEN and CDR2 SYDVKM. This CDR3 contains 13 residues. Trimming shortened V by 5 bases and J by 6 bases, and 11 bases separated the two germline ends.

This clonotype has a handful of counts. V is TRBV28 and J is TRBJ2-2; perhaps TRBD2 as D (5 bases). V shed 0 bases and J shed 3 bases, with 11 bases lying between them. CDR1 and CDR2 from the germline V gene are MDHEN and SYDVKM. The CDR3 has 16 amino acids. For the CDR3, the DNA is TGTGCCAGCAGTTTATGGAGCGGTCGGGACACCGGGGAGCTGTTTTTT. As protein: CASSLWSGRDTGELFF. The full variable domain, its missing parts supplied by reference TRBV28 and TRBJ2-2, is DVKVTQSSRYLVKRTGEKVFLECVQDMDHENMFWYRQDPGLGLRLIYFSYDVKMKEKGDIPEGYSVSREKKERFSLILESASTNQTSMYLCASSLWSGRDTGELFFGEGSRLTVL.

The genes are TRBV9 and TRBJ1-3; no firm D call. The germline V and J ends were trimmed by 2 bases and 0 bases, with 9 bases remaining between them. Germline values: CDR1 SGDLS, CDR2 YYNGEE. The CDR3 has 15 amino acids. CDR3 DNA: TGTGCCAGCAGCGTGGGGAGCGTCTCTGGAAACACCATATATTTT. It is translated as CASSVGSVSGNTIYF.

This clonotype appeared many times. The rearrangement joins TRBV12-3 or TRBV12-4 to TRBJ2-1; D is possibly TRBD2 (7 bases). The ends were cut back, 8 bases at V and 6 bases at J, with 11 bases in the middle. CDR3 length equals 12 residues. CDR3 nucleotide sequence: TGTGCCAGCCAAGGGGGGGGCAATGAGCAGTTCTTC. Protein sequence: CASQGGGNEQFF.

V and J are TRBV24-1 and TRBJ2-1; tentative D call: TRBD2 (5 bases). Looked up from germline, CDR1 is KGHDR and CDR2 is SFDVKD. V lost 3 bases, J lost 8 bases, and 10 bases lay in between. The length of the CDR3 is 13 residues. The CDR3 is CATSDKERDEQFF. The DNA of the CDR3 is TGTGCCACCAGTGATAAGGAGAGGGATGAGCAGTTCTTC.

The DNA for the CDR3 is TGTGCCACCAGCAGAGGTTGGGGACAGGCGAACACCGGGGAGCTGTTTTTT. This translates into CATSRGWGQANTGELFF. This chain uses TRBV15 with TRBJ2-2, with TRBD1 matching 8 bases. The CDR3 spans 17 residues. The ends lost 1 base at V and 0 bases at J; junction bases unmatched: 4. CDR1 is LNHNV, CDR2 YYDKDF, per germline (reference sequence).

The rearrangement links TRBV5-1 to TRBJ2-2, with a weak D call TRBD1 (6 bases). The V end lost 3 bases, the J end lost 7 bases, and 19 bases lay between the germline ends. Germline V CDR1 and CDR2: SGHRS, YFSETQ. CDR3 length equals 16 residues. Here the CDR3 reads CASSSEVGGAGGELFF. The CDR3 region has the DNA TGCGCCAGCAGCTCGGAGGTTGGGGGCGCAGGCGGGGAGCTGTTTTTT.

The chain joins TRBV4-1 to TRBJ2-1, with D possibly matching TRBD2 (5 bases). The CDR3 has 17 residues. V lost 0 bases and J 5 bases, leaving 17 bases between the germline ends. Germline V lookup: CDR1 MGHRA, CDR2 YSYEKL. The CDR3 nucleotides are TGCGCCAGCAGCCAAGATCTGTCAGAAAGGAGGAACAATGAGCAGTTCTTC. Protein: CASSQDLSERRNNEQFF.

V is TRBV7-2 and J is TRBJ1-5; D uncertain. Germline V gene lookup returns CDR1 SGHTA and CDR2 FQGNSA. V lost 6 bases and J 4 bases, leaving 16 bases between the germline ends. This CDR3 contains 15 residues. This chain's CDR3 is CASSFGPSLNQPQHF. CDR3 coding DNA: TGTGCCAGCAGTTTTGGACCGTCATTGAATCAGCCCCAGCATTTT.

The rearrangement links TRBV11-2 to TRBJ2-1; 11 bases are shared with TRBD2. Germline CDR1 is SGHAT and CDR2 is FQNNGV. The CDR3 has 19 amino acids. With 1 base clipped from V and 0 bases from J, the junction kept 8 bases outside the gene matches. The CDR3 protein is CASSLVGTSGKISYNEQFF. The DNA of the CDR3 is TGTGCCAGCAGCTTAGTCGGGACTAGCGGTAAGATCTCCTACAATGAGCAGTTCTTC.

This clonotype has just a few counts. The CDR3 sequence: CASSYHGTGDTGELFF. The CDR3 region has the DNA TGTGCCAGCAGTTACCACGGGACAGGGGACACCGGGGAGCTGTTTTTT. The chain recombines TRBV6-5 with TRBJ2-2; TRBD1 matches 10 bases. After removal of 2 bases from V and 3 bases from J, the junction contained 3 bases not matched to a gene. The CDR3 sequence is 16 residues long. Germline assignment: CDR1 MNHEY and CDR2 SVGAGI.

This chain uses TRBV6-1 with TRBJ2-7; 9 bases align to TRBD2. The CDR3 covers 17 residues. V trimming: 6 bases; J trimming: 3 bases; junction bases outside the gene matches: 15. Germline V CDR1 and CDR2: MNHNS, SASEGT. The DNA for the CDR3 is TGTGCCAGCAGGAACACGTGGGGCCTAGCGGGAAGCTACGAGCAGTACTTC. It translates to CASRNTWGLAGSYEQYF.

There are a few counts of this clonotype. V gene TRBV15 combines with J gene TRBJ1-4; 8 bases line up with TRBD1. Germline CDR1 and CDR2: LNHNV and YYDKDF (reference sequence). Germline trimming cut 3 bases from V and 7 bases from J; bases unmatched to any gene: 7. This CDR3 has 15 amino acids. CDR3 DNA: TGTGCCACCAGCAGTCGGAGGCAGGGGGCTGAAAAACTGTTTTTT. It is translated as CATSSRRQGAEKLFF.

In this sample, this clonotype turned up a few times. The genes are TRBV19 and TRBJ1-1, with 7 bases matching TRBD1. Germline V gene sequence: CDR1 LNHDA, CDR2 SQIVND (reference sequence). The CDR3 covers 15 residues. V gave up 3 bases and J gave up 1 base; unmatched junction bases: 5. DNA for the CDR3: TGTGCCAGTAGTATCTCTACAGGGGCGAACACTGAAGCTTTCTTT. Translating it yields CASSISTGANTEAFF.

In this sample, this clonotype turned up many times. This chain joins TRBV19 and TRBJ2-5, with D unclear. With 4 bases removed from V and 1 base from J, the gap between germline ends came to 13 bases. Germline-derived CDR1 and CDR2 are LNHDA and SQIVND (reference sequence). This CDR3 is 15 amino acids long. The CDR3 here is CASSKGSLSQETQYF. The CDR3 nucleotides are TGTGCCAGTAGTAAGGGCAGCCTAAGCCAAGAGACCCAGTACTTC. The full variable domain, with the rest looked up from reference TRBV19 and TRBJ2-5, is DGGITQSPKYLFRKEGQNVTLSCEQNLNHDAMYWYRQDPGQGLRLIYYSQIVNDFQKGDIAEGYSVSREKKESFPLTVTSAQKNPTAFYLCASSKGSLSQETQYFGPGTRLLVL.

The sample holds many counts of this clonotype. The chain carries TRBV7-2 and TRBJ2-5; 7 positions match TRBD2. Germline CDR1 and CDR2: SGHTA and FQGNSA. V lost 7 bases to trimming and J lost 2 bases; unmatched junction nucleotides: 13. The CDR3 spans 16 residues. For the CDR3, the DNA is TGTGCCAGCATCGGTTGGGGGGGAAGGTGGCAAGAGACCCAGTACTTC. Encoded protein: CASIGWGGRWQETQYF.

The gene calls are TRBV27 and TRBJ2-7; D is ambiguous. V was trimmed by 4 bases and J by 2 bases, leaving 9 bases between them. The CDR3 spans 13 residues. The germline V gene has CDR1 MNHEY and CDR2 SMNVEV (reference sequence). CDR3 coding DNA: TGTGCCAGCAGTTCTGGGATTGCCTACGAGCAGTACTTC. It encodes CASSSGIAYEQYF.

There are many counts of this clonotype. The V call is TRBV7-3, the J call TRBJ2-3; D not resolved. The germline V gene encodes CDR1 SGHTA and CDR2 FQGTGA. The V end lost 3 bases, the J end lost 4 bases, and 8 bases lay between the germline ends. The CDR3 length is 13 residues. CDR3 in amino acids: CASSFQNADTQYF. In DNA, the CDR3 is TGTGCCAGCAGCTTCCAAAACGCAGATACGCAGTATTTT.

This clonotype turned up a few times. V is TRBV4-2 and J is TRBJ2-1; 9 nucleotides match TRBD2. V trimming: 4 bases; J trimming: 8 bases; junction bases outside the gene matches: 6. The CDR3 sequence is 14 residues long. Germline CDR1 and CDR2: LGHNA and YNFKEQ. CDR3 nucleotides: TGTGCCAGCAGCCCGGGACTAGCCTCATATGAGCAGTTCTTC. Protein: CASSPGLASYEQFF.